This T cell receptor beta chain was sequenced for a study of T cell changes during pregnancy in multiple sclerosis. Profiled with immunoSEQ multiplex PCR; TCRdb holds only in-frame clones, not every one. The table records about 75,000 clones, approximately 93% of them present only once. Trimming cost V 2 bases and J 5 bases; bases outside gene matches: 6. Germline V CDR1 and CDR2: SGHRS, YFSETQ. This CDR3 region has 14 residues. The sequence came from a female donor with multiple sclerosis, enrolled in a pregnancy study. Here the sequenced sample was CD4+ T cells from peripheral blood mononuclear cells, taken after pregnancy. This chain uses TRBV5-1 with TRBJ2-7, with 8 bases fitting TRBD2. CDR3 residues: CASSLSGSLNEQYF. DNA of the CDR3: TGCGCCAGCAGCTTAAGCGGGAGCTTGAACGAGCAGTACTTC.